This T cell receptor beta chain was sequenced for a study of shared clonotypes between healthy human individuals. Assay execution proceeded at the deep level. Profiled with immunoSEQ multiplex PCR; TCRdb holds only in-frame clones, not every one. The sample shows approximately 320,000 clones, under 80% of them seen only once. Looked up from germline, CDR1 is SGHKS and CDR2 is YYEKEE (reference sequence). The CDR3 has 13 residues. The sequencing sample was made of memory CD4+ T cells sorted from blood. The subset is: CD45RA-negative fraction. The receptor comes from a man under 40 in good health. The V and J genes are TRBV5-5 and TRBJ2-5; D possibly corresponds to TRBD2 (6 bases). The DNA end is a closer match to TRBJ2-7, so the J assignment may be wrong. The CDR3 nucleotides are TGTGCCAGCAGCTTGCGGGGAGGTGGCGAGCAGTACTTC. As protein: CASSLRGGGEQYF.